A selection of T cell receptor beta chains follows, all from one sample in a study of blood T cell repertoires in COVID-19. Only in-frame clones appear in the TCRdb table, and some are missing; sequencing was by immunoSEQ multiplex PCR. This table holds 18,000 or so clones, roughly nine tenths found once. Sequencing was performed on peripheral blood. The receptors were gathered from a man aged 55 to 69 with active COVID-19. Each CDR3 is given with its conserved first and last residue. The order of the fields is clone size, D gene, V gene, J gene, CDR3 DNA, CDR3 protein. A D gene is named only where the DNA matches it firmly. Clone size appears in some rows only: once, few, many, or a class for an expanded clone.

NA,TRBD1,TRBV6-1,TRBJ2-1,TGTGCCAGCAGTGAATGGGACAGGGGGTTCTTC,CASSEWDRGFF
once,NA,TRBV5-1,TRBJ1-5,TGCGCCAGCAGCTTTGACAGCTCTAGCAATCAGCCCCAGCATTTT,CASSFDSSSNQPQHF
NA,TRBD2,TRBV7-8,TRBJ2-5,TGTGCCAGCAGAGAGACTAGCGGCCAAGAGACCCAGTACTTC,CASRETSGQETQYF
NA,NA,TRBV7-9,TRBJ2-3,TGTGCCAGCAGCTTTTCCTCGCAGGGTACTAGCACAGATACGCAGTATTTT,CASSFSSQGTSTDTQYF
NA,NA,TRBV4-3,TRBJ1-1,TGCGCCAGCAGCCAACTTATGCAGGGAGGGACTGAAGCTTTCTTT,CASSQLMQGGTEAFF
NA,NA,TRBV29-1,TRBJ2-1,TGCAGCGTTGAAAAAGTGGCTTTTAATGAGCAGTTCTTC,CSVEKVAFNEQFF
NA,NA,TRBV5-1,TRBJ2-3,TGCGCCAGCAGCCCTGAGGCCGGCACAGATACGCAGTATTTT,CASSPEAGTDTQYF
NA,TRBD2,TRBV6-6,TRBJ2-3,TGTGCCAGCAGTCGCCGGGGCACGGGATTAGCGGGAAGGGGAGATACGCAGTATTTT,CASSRRGTGLAGRGDTQYF
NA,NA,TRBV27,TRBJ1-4,TGTGCCAGCAGCCGCAAGTCGGCAGGGAAAGGGACTAATGAAAAACTGTTTTTT,CASSRKSAGKGTNEKLFF
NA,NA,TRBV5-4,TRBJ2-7,TGTGCCAGCAGCACCTATATTCTCCCCTACGAGCAGTACTTC,CASSTYILPYEQYF
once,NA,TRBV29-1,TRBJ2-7,TGCAGCGTTGCTGGGCCTCGGGGGTACGAGCAGTACTTC,CSVAGPRGYEQYF
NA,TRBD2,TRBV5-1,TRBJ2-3,TGCGCCACCTCTAGCGGGGGAAACACAGATACGCAGTATTTT,CATSSGGNTDTQYF
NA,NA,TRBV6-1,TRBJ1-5,TGTGCCAGCAGTGAATACGGGACACTTAGCAATCAGCCCCAGCATTTT,CASSEYGTLSNQPQHF
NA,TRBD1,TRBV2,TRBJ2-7,TGTGCCAGCGTTCGGGACAGGACCTACGAGCAGTACTTC,CASVRDRTYEQYF
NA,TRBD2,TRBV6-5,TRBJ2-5,TGTGCCAGCAGTTACTACGGGGGAGGGTCAGAGACCCAGTACTTC,CASSYYGGGSETQYF
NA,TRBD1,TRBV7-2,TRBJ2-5,TGTGCCAGCAGCCCCCGGACAGGGGCGGAGACCCAGTACTTC,CASSPRTGAETQYF
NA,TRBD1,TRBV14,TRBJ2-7,TGTGCCAGCAGCCGGGACAGGGGCTCCTACGAGCAGTACTTC,CASSRDRGSYEQYF
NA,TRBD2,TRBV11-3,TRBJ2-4,TGTGCCAGCAGCCCGGGACTAGCGGGAGCATACATTCAGTACTTC,CASSPGLAGAYIQYF
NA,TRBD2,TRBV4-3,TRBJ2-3,TGCGCCAGCAGCCCGACTTGGACTAGCGCGGATACGCAGTATTTT,CASSPTWTSADTQYF
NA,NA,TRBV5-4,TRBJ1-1,TGTGCCAGCAGCGATACAGGTCTAGGGAGGACTGAAGCTTTCTTT,CASSDTGLGRTEAFF
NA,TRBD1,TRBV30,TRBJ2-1,TGTGCCTGGGTGGACAGGGGCGAGCAGTTCTTC,CAWVDRGEQFF
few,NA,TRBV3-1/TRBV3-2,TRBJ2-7,TGTGCCAGCAGCCAAGCGAGCGGCGGATACGAGCAGTACTTC,CASSQASGGYEQYF
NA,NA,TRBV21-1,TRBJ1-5,TGTGCCAGCAGCAAAGTAATGGGAGAAAATCAGCCCCAGCATTTT,CASSKVMGENQPQHF
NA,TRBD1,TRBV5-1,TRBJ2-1,TGCGCCAGCGAAATGACAGGGAGCAACAATGAGCAGTTCTTC,CASEMTGSNNEQFF
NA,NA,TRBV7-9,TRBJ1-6,TGTGCCAGCAGCCCCCCTGGACAGACAAATTCACCCCTCCACTTT,CASSPPGQTNSPLHF
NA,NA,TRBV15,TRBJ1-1,TGTGCCACCAGCGGCGGGACCCTCAATAGGGGCACTGAAGCTTTCTTT,CATSGGTLNRGTEAFF
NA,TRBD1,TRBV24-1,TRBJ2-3,TGTGCCACCAGTGATTCTCCACCTAGGGGGCGCGAAGATACGCAGTATTTT,CATSDSPPRGREDTQYF
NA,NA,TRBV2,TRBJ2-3,TGTGCCAGCAGAGACCGGGATCTCCCCCCAGATACGCAGTATTTT,CASRDRDLPPDTQYF
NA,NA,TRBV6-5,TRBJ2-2,TGTGCCAGCAGCCGCGGGAATACCGGGGAGCTGTTTTTT,CASSRGNTGELFF
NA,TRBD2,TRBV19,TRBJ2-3,TGTGCCAGTAGAACCGGGACTAGCGGGAGGTCAGATACGCAGTATTTT,CASRTGTSGRSDTQYF
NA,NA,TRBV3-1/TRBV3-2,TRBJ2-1,TGTGCCAGCAGCCAAGTCGGCGCTAGTATCCCCTACAATGAGCAGTTCTTC,CASSQVGASIPYNEQFF
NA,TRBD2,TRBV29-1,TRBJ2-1,TGCAGCGTACGAAATGCCCTTTCACTAGCGGATTTCGACAATGAGCAGTTCTTC,CSVRNALSLADFDNEQFF
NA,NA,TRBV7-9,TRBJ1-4,TGTGCCAGCAGCTTTAACAGAGCAACTAATGAAAAACTGTTTTTT,CASSFNRATNEKLFF
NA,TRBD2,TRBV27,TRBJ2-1,TGTGCCAGCAGTTGGACTAGCGGGGGGACAAGCTCCTACAATGAGCAGTTCTTC,CASSWTSGGTSSYNEQFF
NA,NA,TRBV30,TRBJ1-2,TGTGCCTGGAGCCGGAACTATGGCTACACCTTC,CAWSRNYGYTF
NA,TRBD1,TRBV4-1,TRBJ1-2,TGCGCCAGCAGATCAACTTCGGGACAGGGGAGGGATTACTATGGCTACACCTTC,CASRSTSGQGRDYYGYTF
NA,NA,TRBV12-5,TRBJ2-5,TGTGCTAGTGGTTTGGACAGGGACCAAGAGACCCAGTACTTC,CASGLDRDQETQYF
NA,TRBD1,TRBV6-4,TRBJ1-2,TGTGCCAGCAGTGCGGACCGGACAGGGTTTGGCTACACCTTC,CASSADRTGFGYTF
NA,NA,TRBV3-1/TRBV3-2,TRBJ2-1,TGTGCCAGCAGCTACCCATTCCCACACTCCTACAATGAGCAGTTCTTC,CASSYPFPHSYNEQFF
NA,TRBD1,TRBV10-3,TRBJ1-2,TGTGCCATCACCCACCAGGGGGCTGTGGGTGGCTACACCTTC,CAITHQGAVGGYTF
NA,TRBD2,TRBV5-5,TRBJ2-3,TGTGCCAGCAGCCCTAGCGGGGGGCGAGGCACAGATACGCAGTATTTT,CASSPSGGRGTDTQYF
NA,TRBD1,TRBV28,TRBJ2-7,TGTGCCAGCAGTCCCAGGACAGGCCACTACGAGCAGTACTTC,CASSPRTGHYEQYF
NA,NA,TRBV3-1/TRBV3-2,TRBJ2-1,TGTGCCAGCAGCCCACCACCCGACGCTAGCGCCTACAATGAGCAGTTCTTC,CASSPPPDASAYNEQFF
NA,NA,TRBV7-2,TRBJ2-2,TGTGCCAGCAGCTTTGATAGGGGCTCCGGGGAGCTGTTTTTT,CASSFDRGSGELFF
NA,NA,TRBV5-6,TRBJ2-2,TGTGCCAGCAGCTGGACTAACACCGGGGAGCTGTTTTTT,CASSWTNTGELFF
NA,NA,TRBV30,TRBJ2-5,TGTGCCTGGAGTTTTACAGGAGAGACCCAGTACTTC,CAWSFTGETQYF
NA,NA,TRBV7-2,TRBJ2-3,TGTGCCAGCAGCTTAGTGGGCCCAGATACGCAGTATTTT,CASSLVGPDTQYF
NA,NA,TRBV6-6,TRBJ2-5,TGTGCCAGCAGTTACTCGGCAGGCCAAGAGACCCAGTACTTC,CASSYSAGQETQYF
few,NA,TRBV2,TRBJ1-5,TGTGCCAGCAGCGGGCTGGGGGGGAGAAATCAGCCCCAGCATTTT,CASSGLGGRNQPQHF
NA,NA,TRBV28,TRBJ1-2,TGTGCCACCCAGTTGGGGCAAAACTATGGCTACACCTTC,CATQLGQNYGYTF
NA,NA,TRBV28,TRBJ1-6,TGTGCCAGCAGTTTAAAACAAAAGAATTCACCCCTCCACTTT,CASSLKQKNSPLHF
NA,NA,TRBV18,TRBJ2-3,TGTGCCAGCTCGCGGGATACTACAGATACGCAGTATTTT,CASSRDTTDTQYF
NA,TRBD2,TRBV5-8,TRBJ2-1,TGTGCCAGCAGCTCACCCCGGAGACTAGCGGGCAATGAGCAGTTCTTC,CASSSPRRLAGNEQFF
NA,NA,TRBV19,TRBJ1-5,TGTGCCAGTACCACGGGGGAACTCGGCAATCAGCCCCAGCATTTT,CASTTGELGNQPQHF
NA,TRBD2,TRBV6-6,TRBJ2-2,TGTGCCAGCAGCTCTACTAGCGTTTCGAACACCGGGGAGCTGTTTTTT,CASSSTSVSNTGELFF
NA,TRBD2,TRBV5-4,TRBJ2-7,TGTGCCAGCAGCCCGGGACTAGCGGGGGGAATAACCTACGAGCAGTACTTC,CASSPGLAGGITYEQYF
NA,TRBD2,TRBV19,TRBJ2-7,TGTGCCAGTAGTAAAACTAGCGGGGGATTCTACGAGCAGTACTTC,CASSKTSGGFYEQYF
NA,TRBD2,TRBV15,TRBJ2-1,TGTGCCACCAGCCGGAGCGGGGATCAGAATGAGCAGTTCTTC,CATSRSGDQNEQFF
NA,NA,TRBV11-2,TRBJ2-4,TGTGCCAGCAGCTTAGGAGTGGCCAAAAACATTCAGTACTTC,CASSLGVAKNIQYF
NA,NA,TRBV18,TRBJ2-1,TGTGCCAGCTCACCGTCACTAGAGGTTGAGCAGTTCTTC,CASSPSLEVEQFF